This TCR beta chain was identified during a study of blood T cell repertoires in COVID-19. This clone is a singleton in its sample. Original processing notes: Reference gene primer amplification in the assay estimated nucleated cell counts. Produced via immunoSEQ multiplex PCR; TCRdb's table is partial and in-frame only. D and trimming come from the DNA, and the V and J calls and clone size come from that table. This table holds 250,000 or so clones, around 88% found once. This receptor was obtained from a man aged 40-50 years who had recovered from COVID-19. The sequenced sample was PBMCs or T cells enriched from blood (not recorded which).

The DNA for the CDR3 is TGTGCCAGCAGTCGAACATACGGCGGGGTAGCGGACTTTCAAGAGACCCAGTACTTC. Protein: CASSRTYGGVADFQETQYF. This rearrangement joins TRBV28 to TRBJ2-5; D perhaps matches TRBD2 (6 bases). Germline V gene sequence: CDR1 MDHEN, CDR2 SYDVKM. This CDR3 contains 19 residues. V lost 5 bases and J 2 bases, leaving 27 bases between the germline ends.